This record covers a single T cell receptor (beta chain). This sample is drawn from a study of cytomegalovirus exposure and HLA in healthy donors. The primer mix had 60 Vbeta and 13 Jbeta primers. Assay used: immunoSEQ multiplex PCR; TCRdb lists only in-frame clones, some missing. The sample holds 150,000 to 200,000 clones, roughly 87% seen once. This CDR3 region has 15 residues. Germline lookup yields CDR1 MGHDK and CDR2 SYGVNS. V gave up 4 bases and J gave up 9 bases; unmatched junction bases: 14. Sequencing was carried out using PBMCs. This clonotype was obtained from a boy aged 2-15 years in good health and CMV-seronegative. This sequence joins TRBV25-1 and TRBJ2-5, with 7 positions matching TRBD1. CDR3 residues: CASSARQGLTMPQYF. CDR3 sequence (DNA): TGTGCCAGCAGTGCCAGACAGGGCCTAACGATGCCCCAGTACTTC.